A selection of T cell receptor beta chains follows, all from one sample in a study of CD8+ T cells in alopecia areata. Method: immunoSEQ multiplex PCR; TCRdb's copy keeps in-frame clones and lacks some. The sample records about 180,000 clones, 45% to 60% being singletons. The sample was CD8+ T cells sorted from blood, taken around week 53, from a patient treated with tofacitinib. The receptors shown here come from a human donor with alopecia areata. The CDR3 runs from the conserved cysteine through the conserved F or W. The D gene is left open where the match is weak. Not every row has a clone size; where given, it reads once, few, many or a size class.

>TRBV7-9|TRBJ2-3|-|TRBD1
TGTGCCAGCAGCTTGGGGATCGGGACAGATCCCACAGATACGCAGTATTTT
CASSLGIGTDPTDTQYF
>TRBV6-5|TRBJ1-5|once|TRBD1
TGTGCCAGCAGTCCAGGGACAGGGGGCGTTCAGCCCCAGCATTTT
CASSPGTGGVQPQHF
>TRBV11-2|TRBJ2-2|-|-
TGTGCCAGCAGCCCTTTAGGGGTGGCGAACACCGGGGAGCTGTTTTTT
CASSPLGVANTGELFF
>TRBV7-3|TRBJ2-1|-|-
TGTGCCAGCAGCTTAACCCAAGCTAGGGGCGCCTACAATGAGCAGTTCTTC
CASSLTQARGAYNEQFF
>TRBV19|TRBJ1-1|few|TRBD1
TGTGCCAGTAGCCTAACCGACCAGGGGGAGACTGAAGCTTTCTTT
CASSLTDQGETEAFF
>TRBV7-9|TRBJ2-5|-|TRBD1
TGTGCCAGCAGCCCAACAGGGGGTGAGACCCAGTACTTC
CASSPTGGETQYF
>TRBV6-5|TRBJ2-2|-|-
TGTGCCAGCAATGGACAGCCCTCAGCGCTCGGGCTGTTTTTT
CASNGQPSALGLFF
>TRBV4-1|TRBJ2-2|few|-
TGCGCCAGCAGCCAAGGGCAGGGTTTCACCGGGGAGCTGTTTTTT
CASSQGQGFTGELFF
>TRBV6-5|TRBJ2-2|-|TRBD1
TGTGCCAGCACAGACAGGGTGGTCACCGGGGAGCTGTTTTTT
CASTDRVVTGELFF
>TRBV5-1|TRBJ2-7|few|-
TGCGCCAGCAGCTTGGGCAGGGGCCACACCTACGAGCAGTACTTC
CASSLGRGHTYEQYF
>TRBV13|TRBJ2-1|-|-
TGTGCCAGCAGCTTAGTAGTGAATGAGCAGTTCTTC
CASSLVVNEQFF
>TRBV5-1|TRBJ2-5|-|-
TGCGCCAGCAGCCGAGGGACACTCCAAGAGACCCAGTACTTC
CASSRGTLQETQYF
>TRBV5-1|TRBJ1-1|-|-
TGCGCCAGCAAAGGGGAGATGAACACTGAAGCTTTCTTT
CASKGEMNTEAFF
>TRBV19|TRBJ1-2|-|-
TGTGCCAGTAGTATAGATTGGACTGAGAACTATGGCTACACCTTC
CASSIDWTENYGYTF
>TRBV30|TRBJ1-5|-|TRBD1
TGTGCCTGGAGTGTACGTGGACAGGGGAGGCAGCCCCAGCATTTT
CAWSVRGQGRQPQHF
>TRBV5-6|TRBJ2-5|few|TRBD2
TGTGCCAGTCTCTGGTCGGGAGCGGGGGAGACCCAGTACTTC
CASLWSGAGETQYF
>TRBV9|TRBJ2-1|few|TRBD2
TGTGCCAGCAGCGTAGGTGGTCTAGCGGTTTACAATGAGCAGTTCTTC
CASSVGGLAVYNEQFF
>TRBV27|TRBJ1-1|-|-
TGTGCCAGCAGTTTATCAAACTCCATGAACACTGAAGCTTTCTTT
CASSLSNSMNTEAFF
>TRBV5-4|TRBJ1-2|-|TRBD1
TGTGCCAGCAGCGGATCTGACAGGGTAATAAGTGGCTACACCTTC
CASSGSDRVISGYTF
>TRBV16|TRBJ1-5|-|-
TGTGCCAGCAGCCGGGCAGTAGATCAGCCCCAGCATTTT
CASSRAVDQPQHF
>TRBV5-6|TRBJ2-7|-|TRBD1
TGTGCCAGCAGCTTGTCGGACAGGTTCTACGAGCAGTACTTC
CASSLSDRFYEQYF
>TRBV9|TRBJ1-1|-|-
TGTGCCAGCAGCCCCCCAGGTTTCACTGAAGCTTTCTTT
CASSPPGFTEAFF
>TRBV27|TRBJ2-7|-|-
TGTGCCAGCAGTTTATTGGGCAGCCCCTACGAGCAGTACTTC
CASSLLGSPYEQYF
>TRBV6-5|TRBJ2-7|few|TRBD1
TGTGCCAGCAGCCCCTTGACAGGGGGATACGAGCAGTACTTC
CASSPLTGGYEQYF
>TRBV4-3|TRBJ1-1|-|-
TGCGCCAGCAGCCACTCACAGGATGTCACTGAAGCTTTCTTT
CASSHSQDVTEAFF
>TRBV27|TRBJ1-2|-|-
TGTGTCAGCAGCACCACAGGGTCTGGCTACACCTTC
CVSSTTGSGYTF
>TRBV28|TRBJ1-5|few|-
TGTGCCAGCAATCTCGACCGTCAGCCCCAGCATTTT
CASNLDRQPQHF
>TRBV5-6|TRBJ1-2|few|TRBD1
TGTGCCAGCAGCTCCGGACAGGGGTCCACCGGCTACACCTTC
CASSSGQGSTGYTF
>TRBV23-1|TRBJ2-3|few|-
TGCGCCAGCACCGGCGGAGCGCCGGGCCCAGATACGCAGTATTTT
CASTGGAPGPDTQYF
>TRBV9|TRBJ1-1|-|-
TGTGCCAGCAGCGTAGTCGACGACACTGAAGCTTTCTTT
CASSVVDDTEAFF
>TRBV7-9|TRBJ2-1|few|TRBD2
TGTGCCAGCAGCCGTAGCGGGGGGGCATTCAATGAGCAGTTCTTC
CASSRSGGAFNEQFF
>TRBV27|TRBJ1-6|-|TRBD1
TGTGCCAGCAGTACCTGGACAGGGGCTAATTCACCCCTCCACTTT
CASSTWTGANSPLHF
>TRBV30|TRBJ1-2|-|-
TGTGCCTGGAGTGTAACAGGGAAGAGAGATGGCTACACCTTC
CAWSVTGKRDGYTF
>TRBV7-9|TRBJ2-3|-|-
TGTGCCAGCAAAGTTGAGGAGCATACGCAGTATTTT
CASKVEEHTQYF
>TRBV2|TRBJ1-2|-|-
TGTGCCAACCTAGACAGTAACTATGGCTACACCTTC
CANLDSNYGYTF
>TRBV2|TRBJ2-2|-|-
TGTGCCAGCAGTGTCGGGCCAGGGAGGACCGGGGAGCTGTTTTTT
CASSVGPGRTGELFF
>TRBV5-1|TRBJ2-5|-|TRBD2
TGCGCCAGCAGCTTGGTAGCGGGGGGGCCCGAGACCCAGTACTTC
CASSLVAGGPETQYF
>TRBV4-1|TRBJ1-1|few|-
TGCGCCAGCAGCACAGTCTTGAACACTGAAGCTTTCTTT
CASSTVLNTEAFF
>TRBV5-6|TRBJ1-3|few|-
TGTGCCAGCAGCTTGTTTGGTATGCCAGGGCGGACTGGAAACACCATATATTTT
CASSLFGMPGRTGNTIYF
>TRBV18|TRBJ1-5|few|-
TGTGCCAGCTCACCAAGGGGGGTCAGCAATCAGCCCCAGCATTTT
CASSPRGVSNQPQHF
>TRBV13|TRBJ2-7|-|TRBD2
TGTGCCAGCAGCTTTCCTAGCGGGGGGTTTTACGAGCAGTACTTC
CASSFPSGGFYEQYF
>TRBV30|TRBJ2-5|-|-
TGTGCCTGGGGCGGGGGCGGCGAGACCCAGTACTTC
CAWGGGGETQYF
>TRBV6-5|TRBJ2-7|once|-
TGTGCCAGCAGTTTAGGGCAGGTCTACGAGCAGTACTTC
CASSLGQVYEQYF
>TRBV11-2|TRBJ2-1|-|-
TGTGCCAGCAGCTTCTTAGGGTGGTATGAGCAGTTCTTC
CASSFLGWYEQFF
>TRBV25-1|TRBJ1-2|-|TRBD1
TGTGCCAGCAGCGGGACAGGGGAGAGAGTTGGCTACACCTTC
CASSGTGERVGYTF
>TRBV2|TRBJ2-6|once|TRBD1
TGTGCCAGTTGGGATGGGACAGGGAGCTCTGGGGCCAACGTCCTGACTTTC
CASWDGTGSSGANVLTF
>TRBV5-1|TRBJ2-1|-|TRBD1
TGCGCCAGCAGCTTGGCAGGACAGGGTTACAATGAGCAGTTCTTC
CASSLAGQGYNEQFF
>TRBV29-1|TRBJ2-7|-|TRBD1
TGCAGCGTCCCTCTAAGACAGGGATCCTACGAGCAGTACTTC
CSVPLRQGSYEQYF
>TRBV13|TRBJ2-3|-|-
TGTGCCAGCAGCTTCCCCTCGGATACGCAGTATTTT
CASSFPSDTQYF
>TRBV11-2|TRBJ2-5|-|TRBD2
TGTGCCAGCAGCTTAGAGGGGGAGGGTAGTGAGACCCAGTACTTC
CASSLEGEGSETQYF
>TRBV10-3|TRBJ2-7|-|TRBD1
TGTGCCATCAGTGGGAACCATGTGCAGGGGGTCCACGAGCAGTACTTC
CAISGNHVQGVHEQYF